Following are 18 T cell receptor beta chains from one sample sequenced in a study of blood T cell repertoires in COVID-19. The method was immunoSEQ multiplex PCR; TCRdb's version includes in-frame clones alone and lacks a portion of them. The table records roughly 200,000 clones, approximately 85% of them present only once. The sequenced sample was PBMCs or T cells enriched from blood (not recorded which). The receptor set was obtained from a man aged 40-55 years with acute COVID-19.

In DNA, the CDR3 is TGTGCCAGCAGTTACTCGATTACTAGCGGGGACCCGAGCTCCTACAATGAGCAGTTCTTC. This gives the protein CASSYSITSGDPSSYNEQFF. This chain connects TRBV6-2 or TRBV6-3 to TRBJ2-1; 10 positions match TRBD2. Trimming removed 0 bases from V and 0 bases from J; junction bases left unmatched: 11. From germline, CDR1 is MNHEY and CDR2 SVGEGT. The CDR3 sequence is 20 residues long.

V usage is TRBV2 and J usage is TRBJ2-7; D not certain. The CDR3 is 13 residues long. V was clipped by 3 bases and J by 2 bases, with 8 bases between them. CDR1 is SNHLY, CDR2 FYNNEI, per germline. The CDR3 here is CASSERHPYEQYF. The CDR3 coding sequence is TGTGCCAGCAGTGAGAGACACCCCTACGAGCAGTACTTC.

The chain joins TRBV9 to TRBJ2-1; D possibly corresponds to TRBD2 (6 bases). Trimming removed 6 bases at V and 9 bases at J, with 16 bases between. The CDR3 loop spans 13 amino acids. Germline loops: CDR1 SGDLS, CDR2 YYNGEE. The CDR3: CASTGLLRGEQFF. In nucleotides, the CDR3 is TGTGCCAGCACGGGACTCCTCCGGGGTGAGCAGTTCTTC. Combining the CDR3 with reference TRBV9 and TRBJ2-1 gives the whole variable domain DSGVTQTPKHLITATGQRVTLRCSPRSGDLSVYWYQQSLDQGLQFLIQYYNGEERAKGNILERFSAQQFPDLHSELNLSSLELGDSALYFCASTGLLRGEQFFGPGTRLTVL.

The rearrangement links TRBV2 to TRBJ1-6, with TRBD1 matching over 9 bases. V dropped 5 bases and J dropped 6; count of bases not matched to a gene: 11. The germline V gene encodes CDR1 SNHLY and CDR2 FYNNEI. CDR3 length: 17 residues. CDR3 bases: TGTGCCAGCAGTTTAGGGGGAGAGACAGGGGGTAATTCACCCCTCCACTTT. Translation: CASSLGGETGGNSPLHF.

The CDR3 sequence: CAISGDRVAGELFF. The CDR3 DNA reads as TGTGCCATCAGTGGGGACAGGGTTGCCGGGGAGCTGTTTTTT. The chain is built from TRBV10-3 and TRBJ2-2; 9 bases agree with TRBD1. The CDR3 is 14 residues long. Trimming cost V 4 bases and J 6 bases; bases outside gene matches: 3. Germline CDR1 and CDR2: ENHRY and SYGVKD.

As to this clone: The junction shows a germline mismatch at one end, possibly a read error. The rearrangement links TRBV7-2 to TRBJ1-2; weak D call: TRBD1 (5 bases). The CDR3 runs to 14 residues. Per the germline V gene, CDR1 is SGHTA and CDR2 is FQGNSA. Here the CDR3 DNA reads TGTGCCAGCAGCGCAGACGCCATCGGGACTCCCGAGAGCTTC. Translating gives CASSADAIGTPESF.

J is TRBJ2-2 and V is TRBV10-3; TRBD2 is a possible D gene (5 bases). The CDR3 contains 15 residues. V dropped 2 bases and J dropped 6 bases, with 13 bases sitting between them. Germline values: CDR1 ENHRY, CDR2 SYGVKD. In DNA form, the CDR3 reads TGTGCCATCAGTGAGCAGCGTCAGGACTCCGGGGAGCTGTTTTTT. It encodes CAISEQRQDSGELFF.

The chain is built from TRBV24-1 and TRBJ2-5; the match to TRBD2 covers 9 bases. Germline V gene lookup returns CDR1 KGHDR and CDR2 SFDVKD. Trimming cost V 3 bases and J 2 bases; bases outside gene matches: 9. The CDR3 consists of 17 residues. The CDR3 reads CATSDARLAAAQETQYF. Here the CDR3 DNA reads TGTGCCACCAGTGATGCCAGACTAGCGGCCGCACAAGAGACCCAGTACTTC.

CDR3 DNA sequence: TGCGCCAGCAGCTCTACTAGCTACGACGGGGAGCTGTTTTTT. It codes for CASSSTSYDGELFF. The chain joins TRBV5-1 to TRBJ2-2; TRBD2 is a possible D gene (6 bases). The CDR3 runs to 14 residues. Between the trimmed V and J ends, which lost 3 bases and 7 bases, there was a span of 13 bases. Germline V lookup: CDR1 SGHRS, CDR2 YFSETQ. Using reference TRBV5-1 and TRBJ2-2 for the parts outside the CDR3, the full variable domain is KAGVTQTPRYLIKTRGQQVTLSCSPISGHRSVSWYQQTPGQGLQFLFEYFSETQRNKGNFPGRFSGRQFSNSRSEMNVSTLELGDSALYLCASSSTSYDGELFFGEGSRLTVL.

The rearrangement uses TRBV19 and TRBJ2-2; 7 positions agree with TRBD2. The V gene end was trimmed by 6 bases and the J gene end by 2 bases; junction bases not matched to a gene: 15. CDR3 length: 18 amino acids. Germline CDR1 LNHDA, CDR2 SQIVND (reference sequence). CDR3 protein: CASRLSGAIKSNTGELFF. In nucleotides, the CDR3 is TGTGCCAGTAGGCTAAGCGGGGCGATTAAGTCAAACACCGGGGAGCTGTTTTTT.

The rearrangement links TRBV18 to TRBJ1-2; unclear D gene. Germline CDR1 KGHSH, CDR2 LQKENI. The CDR3 is 13 amino acids. Trimming stripped 3 bases from V and 4 bases from J, with 9 bases between. The CDR3: CASSPDKTYGYTF. The CDR3 nucleotides read TGTGCCAGCTCACCTGACAAGACCTATGGCTACACCTTC.

The CDR3 region is CASSRDREAKETQYF. The CDR3 nucleotides read TGTGCCAGCTCACGGGACAGGGAGGCAAAAGAGACCCAGTACTTC. J is TRBJ2-5 and V is TRBV18; 9 bases line up with TRBD1. The CDR3 is made up of 15 amino acids. CDR1 KGHSH and CDR2 LQKENI come from the germline V gene. V dropped 4 bases and J dropped 3; count of bases not matched to a gene: 6.

The chain uses TRBV10-2 and TRBJ2-7; 7 nucleotides line up with TRBD2. With V trimmed by 4 bases and J by 6 bases, 12 bases remained unmatched. The CDR3 contains 15 residues. Germline CDR1 and CDR2: WSHSY and SAAADI. The CDR3 spells CASSVRWEGGSEQYF. CDR3 DNA: TGCGCCAGCAGTGTAAGGTGGGAGGGCGGTTCCGAGCAGTACTTC.

This clone was seen just once. The V gene is TRBV5-1, the J gene TRBJ2-3; 13 bases line up with TRBD2. The ends lost 4 bases at V and 6 bases at J; junction bases unmatched: 11. The CDR3 consists of 17 residues. Per germline, CDR1 SGHRS and CDR2 YFSETQ. This CDR3 is CASSPDPTSGRSDTQYF. For the CDR3, the DNA is TGCGCCAGCAGCCCGGATCCGACTAGCGGGAGGTCCGATACGCAGTATTTT. Variable domain in full (rest from reference TRBV5-1 and TRBJ2-3): KAGVTQTPRYLIKTRGQQVTLSCSPISGHRSVSWYQQTPGQGLQFLFEYFSETQRNKGNFPGRFSGRQFSNSRSEMNVSTLELGDSALYLCASSPDPTSGRSDTQYFGPGTRLTVL.

The gene calls are TRBV18 and TRBJ2-1; D possibly corresponds to TRBD2 (6 bases). Germline V CDR1 and CDR2: KGHSH, LQKENI. Trimming took off 2 bases at V and 8 bases at J, with 19 bases between the two ends. This CDR3 is built from 16 residues. CDR3 sequence: CASSPGSSAEGYEQFF. CDR3 bases: TGTGCCAGCTCACCAGGGTCGTCAGCGGAGGGCTATGAGCAGTTCTTC.

The V gene is TRBV7-6, the J gene TRBJ2-3; 7 bases are shared with TRBD1. Looked up from germline, CDR1 is SGHVS and CDR2 is FNYEAQ. Trimming took 5 bases from V and 2 from J; bases not matched to a gene: 13. This CDR3 has 17 residues. CDR3 in amino acids: CASSQGGPYQLTDTQYF. In DNA form, the CDR3 reads TGTGCCAGCAGCCAAGGGGGCCCCTACCAACTCACAGATACGCAGTATTTT. The whole variable domain, filled in from reference TRBV7-6 and TRBJ2-3, reads GAGVSQSPRYKVTKRGQDVALRCDPISGHVSLYWYRQALGQGPEFLTYFNYEAQQDKSGLPNDRFSAERPEGSISTLTIQRTEQRDSAMYRCASSQGGPYQLTDTQYFGPGTRLTVL.

The chain uses TRBV27 and TRBJ2-7; TRBD2 agrees at 8 bases. CDR1 and CDR2 (germline): MNHEY, SMNVEV (reference sequence). V was clipped by 3 bases and J by 7 bases; unmatched bases: 11. This CDR3 spans 15 amino acids. The CDR3 loop reads CASSFLGAGVGEQYF. The CDR3 bases are TGTGCCAGCAGTTTTTTAGGAGCGGGAGTTGGGGAGCAGTACTTC.

The chain carries TRBV3-1 (or the pseudogene TRBV3-2) and TRBJ2-3; D gene uncertain. The length of the CDR3 is 14 residues. With 1 base removed from V and 2 bases from J, the gap between germline ends came to 7 bases. Germline V lookup: CDR1 LGHDT, CDR2 YNNKEL (reference sequence). Here the CDR3 DNA reads TGTGCCAGCAGCCAAGCTCAGGACACAGATACGCAGTATTTT. As protein: CASSQAQDTDTQYF.